This TCR beta chain was profiled in a study of T cells in Graves' hyperthyroidism and ophthalmopathy. CDR1 is LNHDA, CDR2 SQIVND, per germline (reference sequence). CDR3 length: 13 amino acids. The V gene lost 6 bases and the J gene lost 4 bases, with 13 bases spanning the gap. This clonotype was seen many times. Amplified TCR beta CDR3 regions came from RNA transcripts. The TCR CDR3 was amplified in a first-round RT-PCR using the HTBI primer set. From the multiplex PCR reads, TCRdb called clonotypes with MiXCR, one entry per CDR3 protein. The data show almost 250,000 distinct CDR3 sequences, with approximately 23% seen just once and approximately 32% held by the top ten.

The sequence derives from a woman aged 40 to 50 with Graves' ophthalmopathy. The chain recombines TRBV19 with TRBJ2-7; D call uncertain. The sample was blood. Here the CDR3 reads CASSYAPMYEQYF. The CDR3 DNA sequence: TGTGCCAGTAGCTACGCCCCTATGTACGAGCAGTACTTC. The entire variable domain, with the rest obtained from reference TRBV19 and TRBJ2-7, is as follows: DGGITQSPKYLFRKEGQNVTLSCEQNLNHDAMYWYRQDPGQGLRLIYYSQIVNDFQKGDIAEGYSVSREKKESFPLTVTSAQKNPTAFYLCASSYAPMYEQYFGPGTRLTVT.